This T cell receptor beta chain was captured by sequencing in a study of CD8 T cells in ankylosing spondylitis. The study's findings and limits: Fewer than 10 highly homologous variants made up a TCR beta motif that seemed to typify ankylosing spondylitis blood. Disease-linked clones bore a CD8+ phenotype and were relatively rare in peripheral blood. Reportedly, matched ankylosing spondylitis synovial fluid was significantly enriched for disease-linked clones.

Each CDR3 protein gets one entry after TCRdb re-called the 5' RACE reads with MiXCR. This sample has 150,000 to 200,000 distinct CDR3 sequences, with approximately 16% found just once. This clonotype was detected ten times or more. The antigen remains unidentified. This sequence was found in a male donor with ankylosing spondylitis or in good health (not recorded which). The specimen was blood, either unsorted or a sorted T cell fraction (not recorded which).

In DNA form, the CDR3 reads TGCAGTGCTAGGGCTCATTCGACAGGGAACTACGAGCAGTACTTC. Translation: CSARAHSTGNYEQYF. This chain joins TRBV20-1 and TRBJ2-7; the match to TRBD1 covers 7 bases. CDR1 is DFQATT, CDR2 SNEGSKA, per germline (reference sequence). The ends lost 3 bases at V and 3 bases at J; junction bases unmatched: 11. The CDR3 covers 15 residues.